This T cell receptor beta chain was sequenced during a study of shared clonotypes between healthy human individuals. Broader study findings: A reduction in generation probabilities was seen for non-shared clonotypes relative to those shared by all four donors.

CDR1 is MDHEN, CDR2 SYDVKM, per germline. The CDR3 is 14 residues long. V was pared by 8 bases and J by 4 bases, with 15 bases between. Clones were sequenced by immunoSEQ multiplex PCR, and TCRdb holds only the in-frame ones, with some missing. The profile covers about 2 million clones, with 85% to 95% appearing a single time and 0.1% to 0.15% taken by the ten largest. Concerning this clone: Its target is not known.

The rearrangement uses TRBV28 and TRBJ1-5, with D perhaps matching TRBD1 (5 bases). The source of this sequence is a man younger than 35 in good health. The sample comprised naive CD4+ T cells sorted from blood. As for subset: CD45RA+ positively selected. CDR3 protein: CASLVRQPNQPQHF. In DNA, the CDR3 is TGTGCCAGCTTAGTGAGACAGCCTAATCAGCCCCAGCATTTT.